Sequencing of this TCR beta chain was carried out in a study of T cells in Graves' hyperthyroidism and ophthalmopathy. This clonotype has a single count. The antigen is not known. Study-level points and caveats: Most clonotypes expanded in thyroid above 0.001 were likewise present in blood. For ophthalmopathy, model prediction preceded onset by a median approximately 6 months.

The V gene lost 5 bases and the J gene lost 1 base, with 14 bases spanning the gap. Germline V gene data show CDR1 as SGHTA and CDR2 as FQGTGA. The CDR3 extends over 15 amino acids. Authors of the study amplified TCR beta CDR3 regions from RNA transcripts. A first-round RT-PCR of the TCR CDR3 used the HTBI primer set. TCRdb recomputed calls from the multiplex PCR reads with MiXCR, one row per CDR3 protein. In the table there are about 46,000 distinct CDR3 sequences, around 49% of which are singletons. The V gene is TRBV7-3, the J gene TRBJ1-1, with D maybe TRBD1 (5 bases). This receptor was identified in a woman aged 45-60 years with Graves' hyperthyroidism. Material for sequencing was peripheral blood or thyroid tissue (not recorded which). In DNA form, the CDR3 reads TGTGCCAGCAGCGCCCGGGGACGGACGAACACTGAAGCTTTCTTT. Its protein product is CASSARGRTNTEAFF.